These 19 T cell receptor beta chains were all obtained from the same sample, sequenced in a study of blood T cell repertoires in COVID-19. TCRdb's table, derived via immunoSEQ multiplex PCR, lists solely in-frame clones and lacks some. The table lists 110,000 or so clones, approximately 90% of them singletons. Sequences were obtained from peripheral blood. The source is a woman aged 45-60 years with acute or convalescent COVID-19.

The rearrangement uses TRBV30 and TRBJ2-7, with D unresolved. CDR1 is GTSNPN and CDR2 is SVGIG in the germline V gene (reference sequence). Trimming took 3 bases from V and 0 from J, leaving 9 bases between them. This CDR3 has 13 residues. The CDR3 DNA is TGTGCCTGGAGGAGGCTGGACTCCTACGAGCAGTACTTC. Its protein product is CAWRRLDSYEQYF. The variable domain in full, completed from reference TRBV30 and TRBJ2-7, reads SQTIHQWPATLVQPVGSPLSLECTVEGTSNPNLYWYRQAAGRGLQLLFYSVGIGQISSEVPQNLSASRPQDRQFILSSKKLLLSDSGFYLCAWRRLDSYEQYFGPGTRLTVT.

The sample holds one count of this clone. V usage is TRBV19 and J usage is TRBJ2-7; 8 bases agree with TRBD2. The CDR3 has 11 residues. V gave up 9 bases and J gave up 6 bases; unmatched junction bases: 4. Looked up from germline, CDR1 is LNHDA and CDR2 is SQIVND (reference sequence). CDR3 region: CASGGGGEQYF. In DNA, the CDR3 is TGTGCCAGCGGGGGGGGCGGCGAGCAGTACTTC. The full variable domain, completed using reference TRBV19 and TRBJ2-7, is DGGITQSPKYLFRKEGQNVTLSCEQNLNHDAMYWYRQDPGQGLRLIYYSQIVNDFQKGDIAEGYSVSREKKESFPLTVTSAQKNPTAFYLCASGGGGEQYFGPGTRLTVT.

The V call is TRBV7-2, the J call TRBJ1-2; D is ambiguous. Trimming pared 2 bases from V and 6 bases from J, leaving 16 bases between. The CDR3 sequence is 15 residues long. CDR1 is SGHTA, CDR2 FQGNSA, per germline. The CDR3 here is CASSLSAGVLNGYTF. CDR3 sequence (DNA): TGTGCCAGCAGCTTATCTGCCGGGGTCTTAAATGGCTACACCTTC.

The J gene is TRBJ1-5, the V gene TRBV7-8; the D is unclear. The V end lost 3 bases, the J end lost 5 bases, and 11 bases lay between the germline ends. Germline CDR1 is SGHVS and CDR2 is FQNEAQ. This CDR3 contains 14 residues. This CDR3 reads CASSLSEAYQPQHF. The CDR3 DNA is TGTGCCAGCAGCTTGTCCGAGGCCTATCAGCCCCAGCATTTT.

This clone was seen just once. The chain links TRBV28 to TRBJ1-3; D uncertain. The CDR3 length is 12 residues. Germline CDR1 reads MDHEN; CDR2 reads SYDVKM. With 10 bases removed from V and 0 bases from J, the gap between germline ends came to 7 bases. The CDR3 here is CATRSSGNTIYF. CDR3 DNA sequence: TGTGCCACCCGGAGCTCTGGAAACACCATATATTTT.

The V and J genes are TRBV27 and TRBJ2-7; 9 nucleotides line up with TRBD2. Germline V gene lookup returns CDR1 MNHEY and CDR2 SMNVEV (reference sequence). The CDR3 loop spans 15 amino acids. The trim removed 2 bases at V and 2 bases at J, leaving 4 bases unmatched. The CDR3 region has the DNA TGTGCCAGCAGTTTAGGGTCTAGCGGGGCCTACGAGCAGTACTTC. As protein: CASSLGSSGAYEQYF.

The chain links TRBV24-1 to TRBJ1-2; 8 nucleotides align to TRBD1. CDR1 and CDR2 from the germline V gene are KGHDR and SFDVKD. The CDR3 runs to 13 residues. Unmatched junction bases numbered 1, after V lost 4 bases and J lost 4 bases. CDR3 in amino acids: CATSEDRAYGYTF. CDR3 sequence (DNA): TGTGCCACCAGTGAGGACAGGGCCTATGGCTACACCTTC.

The V call is TRBV27, the J call TRBJ1-2; 7 bases agree with TRBD1. Trimming at V came to 2 bases and at J to 5 bases, leaving 2 bases not matched to a gene. This CDR3 is built from 13 residues. The germline CDR1 and CDR2 sequences are MNHEY and SMNVEV (reference sequence). The chain's CDR3 is CASSLPTGYGYTF. In DNA form, the CDR3 reads TGTGCCAGCAGTTTACCGACAGGGTATGGCTACACCTTC.

The rearrangement links TRBV24-1 to TRBJ2-2; TRBD1 is a possible D gene (6 bases). In germline, CDR1 is KGHDR, CDR2 SFDVKD. The CDR3 extends over 17 amino acids. V dropped 0 bases and J dropped 4 bases, with 14 bases sitting between them. The CDR3 nucleotides read TGTGCCACCAGTGATTTGAGGGCAGGGGTGGGCACCGGGGAGCTGTTTTTT. Protein sequence: CATSDLRAGVGTGELFF.

The genes are TRBV10-3 and TRBJ2-1, with 7 nucleotides matching TRBD1. The V segment lost 6 bases and the J segment 5 bases; nucleotides outside the gene matches: 10. The CDR3 covers 15 residues. Germline assignment: CDR1 ENHRY and CDR2 SYGVKD. CDR3: CAISGTEIINNEQFF. DNA for the CDR3: TGTGCCATCAGCGGGACAGAAATAATAAACAATGAGCAGTTCTTC.

The J gene is TRBJ1-6, the V gene TRBV10-3, with TRBD1 matching 7 bases. The germline V gene has CDR1 ENHRY and CDR2 SYGVKD. Trimming at V came to 5 bases and at J to 5 bases, leaving 6 bases not matched to a gene. This CDR3 has 15 amino acids. In nucleotides, the CDR3 is TGTGCCATCAGTCCTCTAGGGGGCGATAATTCACCCCTCCACTTT. It is translated as CAISPLGGDNSPLHF.

This clone was picked up one time. The rearrangement joins TRBV11-2 to TRBJ2-7; 11 nucleotides agree with TRBD2. Germline CDR1 is SGHAT and CDR2 is FQNNGV. After removal of 3 bases from V and 6 bases from J, the junction contained 16 bases not matched to a gene. The CDR3 is 18 residues long. CDR3 DNA: TGTGCCAGCAGCTTGGGGGAACTAGCGGGGGACCTGGGCGTCGAGCAGTACTTC. It yields the protein CASSLGELAGDLGVEQYF.

V gene TRBV7-8 combines with J gene TRBJ2-2; D is possibly TRBD1 (5 bases). The germline V and J ends were trimmed by 7 bases and 2 bases, with 14 bases remaining between them. The CDR3 is 15 amino acids. Germline V gene data show CDR1 as SGHVS and CDR2 as FQNEAQ. CDR3 amino acids: CASNLGQGNTGELFF. In DNA form, the CDR3 reads TGTGCCAGCAACCTAGGGCAGGGAAACACCGGGGAGCTGTTTTTT. Drawing the rest from reference TRBV7-8 and TRBJ2-2, the complete variable domain is GAGVSQSPRYKVAKRGQDVALRCDPISGHVSLFWYQQALGQGPEFLTYFQNEAQLDKSGLPSDRFFAERPEGSVSTLKIQRTQQEDSAVYLCASNLGQGNTGELFFGEGSRLTVL.

The chain has TRBV15 and TRBJ1-5; the match to TRBD1 covers 7 bases. This CDR3 is 16 amino acids long. Germline assignment: CDR1 LNHNV and CDR2 YYDKDF (reference sequence). Trimming took 8 bases from V and 3 from J; bases not matched to a gene: 13. CDR3 residues: CATGWTGGTHNQPQHF. The CDR3 DNA reads TGTGCCACCGGATGGACAGGAGGTACCCACAATCAGCCCCAGCATTTT.

The genes are TRBV10-1 and TRBJ1-1; maybe TRBD1 (6 bases). This CDR3 has 13 residues. CDR1 WNHNN and CDR2 SYGVQD come from the germline V gene (reference sequence). With 2 bases removed from V and 7 bases from J, the gap between germline ends came to 11 bases. The CDR3 DNA follows: TGCGCCAGCAGTGAGAGCAAGACAGGTGAAGCTTTCTTT. As protein: CASSESKTGEAFF.

The J gene is TRBJ1-1, the V gene TRBV28; D is possibly TRBD1 (5 bases). CDR1 is MDHEN and CDR2 is SYDVKM in the germline V gene. Trimming stripped 3 bases from V and 1 base from J, with 18 bases between. The CDR3 extends over 17 amino acids. The CDR3, as DNA: TGTGCCAGCAGTTTCTACCTCAGGGATCTTACGAACACTGAAGCTTTCTTT. This encodes CASSFYLRDLTNTEAFF.

This clone has only one observation. The chain couples TRBV29-1 to TRBJ1-1; tentatively, D is TRBD1 (6 bases). The CDR3 runs 12 residues. Germline V gives CDR1 SQVTM, CDR2 ANQGSEA. Trimming removed 3 bases from V and 6 bases from J, with 11 bases in between. CDR3 loop: CSVDRGGSEAFF. CDR3 sequence (DNA): TGCAGCGTTGACAGGGGAGGGTCTGAAGCTTTCTTT.

This clone has just one count. The chain uses TRBV2 and TRBJ1-1; maybe TRBD1 (5 bases). From germline, CDR1 is SNHLY and CDR2 FYNNEI. V shed 6 bases and J shed 4 bases, with 15 bases lying between them. There are 14 residues in the CDR3. DNA of the CDR3: TGTGCCAGCAGGTCGGGGGGATTTGGCACTGAAGCTTTCTTT. It yields the protein CASRSGGFGTEAFF.

About this clone: Different DNA sequences within this sample yield the same CDR3. J is TRBJ1-5 and V is TRBV28; 8 bases line up with TRBD1. The CDR3 extends over 15 amino acids. CDR1 and CDR2 (germline): MDHEN, SYDVKM. With V trimmed by 4 bases and J by 4 bases, 6 bases remained unmatched. The CDR3 region has the DNA TGTGCCAGCAGTTCTACAGGGGGGAAGAATCAGCCCCAGCATTTT. Its translation: CASSSTGGKNQPQHF.